This TCR beta chain was recovered during a study of Graves' ophthalmopathy and Graves' hyperthyroidism. Study conclusions and caveats: This model predicted ophthalmopathy progression (sensitivity 65% to 71%, specificity about 72%). The majority of expanded thyroid clonotypes above 0.001 frequency also occurred in blood.

This clonotype was found a few times. Its antigen remains unidentified. Trimming took off 2 bases at V and 4 bases at J, with 11 bases between the two ends. The germline gives CDR1 SEHNR, CDR2 FQNEAQ (reference sequence). The CDR3 loop spans 14 amino acids. Beta-chain TCR CDR3 regions were amplified from RNA transcripts. Following a first-round RT-PCR that used HTBI primers, a second-round multiplex PCR was carried out. TCRdb analysed the multiplex PCR reads with MiXCR anew, one entry per CDR3 protein. The sample lists a few hundred thousand distinct CDR3 sequences; 15% to 19% were seen once. The source of this sequence is a woman aged 18-35 years with stable Graves' hyperthyroidism. This chain connects TRBV7-9 to TRBJ1-2; the D gene is possibly TRBD1 (5 bases). Sample: peripheral blood. This CDR3 is CASSLPGGSYGYTF. DNA for the CDR3: TGTGCCAGCAGCTTACCCGGGGGAAGCTATGGCTACACCTTC. The full variable domain, completed using reference TRBV7-9 and TRBJ1-2, is DTGVSQNPRHKITKRGQNVTFRCDPISEHNRLYWYRQTLGQGPEFLTYFQNEAQLEKSRLLSDRFSAERPKGSFSTLEIQRTEQGDSAMYLCASSLPGGSYGYTFGSGTRLTVV.